This entry is about one TCR beta chain. The data were obtained in a study of cytomegalovirus exposure and HLA in healthy donors. Primers included in the PCR were 60 Vbeta and 13 Jbeta primers. Clones were read by immunoSEQ multiplex PCR, and TCRdb kept only the in-frame ones, dropping some. The sample holds 65,000 to 100,000 clones, 60% to 80% seen once. The germline V gene encodes CDR1 MNHEY and CDR2 SMNVEV (reference sequence). This CDR3 region has 15 residues. The V end was cut by 8 bases, the J end by 2 bases, with 18 bases between. What was sequenced was PBMCs. The TCR was taken from a female donor in good health and CMV-seronegative. The genes are TRBV27 and TRBJ1-1, with a possible D match to TRBD1 (5 bases). The CDR3 reads CASLGLGEVNTEAFF. CDR3 bases: TGTGCCAGCCTCGGCCTGGGGGAGGTAAACACTGAAGCTTTCTTT.